These T cell receptor beta chains were read from a single sample in a study of cytomegalovirus exposure and HLA in healthy donors. Profiled with immunoSEQ multiplex PCR; TCRdb holds only in-frame clones, not every one. The sample has 200,000 to 250,000 clones, almost 85% seen once. The sample comprised PBMCs. The receptor set was obtained from a woman in her thirties or forties in good health and CMV-seronegative. Both conserved end residues are part of each CDR3. A D gene is named only where the DNA matches it firmly. Some rows mark clone size as missing; the rest say once, few, many or name a class of expanded clone.

TRBJ2-3,NA,NA,TRBV11-2,TGTGCCAGCAGCCCTAATACAGGGCGGACTAGCACAGATACGCAGTATTTT,CASSPNTGRTSTDTQYF
TRBJ2-3,TRBD2,few,TRBV9,TGTGCCAGCAGGGATCCAGCGGGGGACACAGATACGCAGTATTTT,CASRDPAGDTDTQYF
TRBJ2-2,TRBD2,NA,TRBV30,TGTGCCTGGAACCCCCTCGGACTAGCGGGGGTGGGGGAGCTGTTTTTT,CAWNPLGLAGVGELFF
TRBJ1-4,NA,NA,TRBV4-2,TGTGCCAGCAGCCAAGATGGGAGGGGGGTAGAAAAACTGTTTTTT,CASSQDGRGVEKLFF
TRBJ1-1,NA,NA,TRBV2,TGTGCCAGCAGAAGTCAGATGGACACTGAAGCTTTCTTT,CASRSQMDTEAFF
TRBJ1-5,NA,NA,TRBV19,TGTGCCAGTAGTACAGGCGAGGGACTTGGTCAGCCCCAGCATTTT,CASSTGEGLGQPQHF
TRBJ1-2,NA,NA,TRBV7-9,TGTGCCAGCAGCTTCGACGGGGCGGGGGGCTACACCTTC,CASSFDGAGGYTF
TRBJ2-1,TRBD2,NA,TRBV7-3,TGTGCCAGCAGCTTTAGCGGGGGGGCGACGAATGAGCAGTTCTTC,CASSFSGGATNEQFF
TRBJ2-1,TRBD1,NA,TRBV14,TGTGCCAGCAGCCAAACACAGGGGAATGAGCAGTTCTTC,CASSQTQGNEQFF
TRBJ1-2,TRBD1,NA,TRBV27,TGTGCCAGCAGTCAAGACAGGGGGCCGGCCTACGGCTACACCTTC,CASSQDRGPAYGYTF
TRBJ2-3,TRBD2,once,TRBV27,TGTGCCAGCAGTTTCGGTGGGGGAGGGGATACGCAGTATTTT,CASSFGGGGDTQYF
TRBJ2-7,TRBD1,NA,TRBV5-4,TGTGCCAGCAGCTCGGGGACAGACTACGAGCAGTACTTC,CASSSGTDYEQYF
TRBJ1-2,NA,NA,TRBV7-8,TGTGCCAGCAGCTTAGAAGGGCAGGGGCGCTTCTATGGCTACACCTTC,CASSLEGQGRFYGYTF
TRBJ2-1,NA,NA,TRBV7-7,TGTGCTAGCAGCTTAGTTCTAGGGGACAATGAGCAGTTCTTC,CASSLVLGDNEQFF
TRBJ1-4,TRBD1,NA,TRBV28,TGTGCCAGCAGTTCAGGACAGGGAAGAAGTTCGGGTAATGAAAAACTGTTTTTT,CASSSGQGRSSGNEKLFF
TRBJ1-2,NA,NA,TRBV4-1,TGCGCCAGCAGCCAACCCACGGGAGGGATCAACTATGGCTACACCTTC,CASSQPTGGINYGYTF
TRBJ1-3,NA,few,TRBV6-1,TGTGCCAGCAGCCGGGGGAAGGAGTCTGGAAACACCATATATTTT,CASSRGKESGNTIYF
TRBJ2-3,TRBD2,few,TRBV18,TGTGCCAGCTCACCGCCGGGACTAGCGGGGCACCGTACAGATACGCAGTATTTT,CASSPPGLAGHRTDTQYF
TRBJ2-1,TRBD2,NA,TRBV6-5,TGTGCCAGCAGTACGGGACTAGCTAGGGATGAGCAGTTCTTC,CASSTGLARDEQFF
TRBJ2-2,NA,NA,TRBV19,TGTGCCAGTAGTCCCCACCTAGCTGCTTTAGTCGGAGAGCTGTTTTTT,CASSPHLAALVGELFF
TRBJ2-3,NA,NA,TRBV14,TGTGCCAGCAGCCGAACTAGTTGGTTAACAGATACGCAGTATTTT,CASSRTSWLTDTQYF
TRBJ2-7,NA,NA,TRBV2,TGTGCCAGCAGTGGGACTTACGAGCAGTACTTC,CASSGTYEQYF